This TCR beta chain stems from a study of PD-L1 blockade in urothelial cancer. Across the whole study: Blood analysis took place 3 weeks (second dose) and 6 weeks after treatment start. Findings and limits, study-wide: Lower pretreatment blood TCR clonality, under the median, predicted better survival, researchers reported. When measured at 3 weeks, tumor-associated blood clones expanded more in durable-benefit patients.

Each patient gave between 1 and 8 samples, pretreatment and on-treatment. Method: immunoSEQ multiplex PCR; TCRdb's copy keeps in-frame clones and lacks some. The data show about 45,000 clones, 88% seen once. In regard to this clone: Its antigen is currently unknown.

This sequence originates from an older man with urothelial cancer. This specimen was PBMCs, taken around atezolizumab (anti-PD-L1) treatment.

The DNA of the CDR3 is TGTGCCACCCGGGGGGTAGGGGACGAGCAGTACTTC. This codes for CATRGVGDEQYF. V is TRBV10-3 and J is TRBJ2-7; 7 bases agree with TRBD2. V was clipped by 10 bases and J by 5 bases; unmatched bases: 8. The CDR3 is 12 residues long. Germline lookup yields CDR1 ENHRY and CDR2 SYGVKD.